The entry below gives a single T cell receptor (beta chain) sequence along with its context. CDR1 SGHRS and CDR2 YFSETQ come from the germline V gene. Trimming pared 4 bases from V and 8 bases from J, leaving 33 bases between. The CDR3 is made up of 19 amino acids. Methods used by the authors: Amplification with reference gene primers provided the estimates of nucleated cell counts. Clones were sequenced by immunoSEQ multiplex PCR, and TCRdb holds only the in-frame ones, with some missing. V and J calls and clone size are those listed in that table; D and trimming were worked out from the DNA. The table shows 55,000 to 75,000 clones, with roughly 90% occurring only once. The data were obtained in a study of blood T cell repertoires in COVID-19. Study-wide context: The United States, Italy and Spain provided the acute and convalescent COVID-19 samples. The analysed material was cDNA or gDNA that came from T cells, B-cell-depleted T cells, or PBMCs.

Material: peripheral blood. The sequence derives from a man between 60 and 75 years old with acute or convalescent COVID-19. The V gene is TRBV5-1, the J gene TRBJ1-2; the D gene is possibly TRBD1 (6 bases). CDR3 in amino acids: CASSTQPLQGRGGSGGYTF. The CDR3 bases are TGCGCCAGCAGCACGCAACCCCTACAGGGTCGAGGGGGAAGTGGGGGCTACACCTTC.